What follows describes a single T cell receptor (beta chain). Its target is unknown. The data belong to a study of Ad26.COV2.S vaccination and SARS-CoV-2 variants. Study outcomes and limitations: Placebo recipients had lower spike-specific TCR breadth than vaccine recipients. Vaccinees reportedly had broad spike-specific CD8+ and CD4+ T cell responses.

Data came from immunoSEQ multiplex PCR; TCRdb stores just in-frame clones and leaves some out. Among hundreds of thousands of clones listed, roughly nine tenths were seen once. The sample was peripheral blood, taken after recovery from COVID-19. The receptor comes from a human donor who had recovered from COVID-19.

This chain's CDR3 is CASSPRGFYEQYF. The CDR3 nucleotides read TGTGCCAGCAGCCCCCGAGGGTTCTACGAGCAGTACTTC. The rearrangement uses TRBV7-4 and TRBJ2-7; D may be TRBD2 (5 bases). Germline V lookup: CDR1 SGHVT, CDR2 SQSDAQ. CDR3 size: 13 residues. V was clipped by 5 bases and J by 3 bases, with 11 bases between them.